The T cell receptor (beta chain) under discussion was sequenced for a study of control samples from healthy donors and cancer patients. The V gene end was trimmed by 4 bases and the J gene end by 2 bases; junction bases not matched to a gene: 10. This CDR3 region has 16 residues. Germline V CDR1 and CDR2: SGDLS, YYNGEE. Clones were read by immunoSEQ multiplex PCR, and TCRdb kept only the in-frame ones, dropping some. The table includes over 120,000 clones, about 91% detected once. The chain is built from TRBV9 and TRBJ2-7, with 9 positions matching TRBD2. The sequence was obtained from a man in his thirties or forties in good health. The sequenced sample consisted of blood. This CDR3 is CASSPQGGGVPYEQYF. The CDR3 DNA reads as TGTGCCAGCAGCCCCCAGGGCGGGGGGGTACCCTACGAGCAGTACTTC.